This T cell receptor beta chain was documented in a study of regulatory dendritic cells for organ transplantation. Germline V lookup: CDR1 SGHDT, CDR2 YYEEEE. CDR3 size: 14 residues. V trimming: 3 bases; J trimming: 6 bases; junction bases outside the gene matches: 5. As regards this clone: What it binds is unknown.

Sorted subsets were CFSE-labeled and cultured four to six days with allogeneic dendritic cells. Findings of the study overall: Considerable individual heterogeneity was seen in alloreactive memory CD8+ T cells. Mature dendritic cells appeared to drive more memory CD8+ clonal expansion than regulatory ones.

Assay used: immunoSEQ multiplex PCR; TCRdb lists only in-frame clones, some missing. The table includes 20,000 or so clones, roughly 80% detected once. The origin of this receptor is a human donor in good health. The J gene is TRBJ1-5, the V gene TRBV5-6; 8 bases line up with TRBD1. Material for sequencing was memory CD4+ T cells from blood cultured with regulatory dendritic cells. Specified subset: CD45RO+ memory T cells. The CDR3 region is CASSWQGAGQPQHF. In DNA, the CDR3 is TGTGCCAGCAGCTGGCAGGGGGCTGGTCAGCCCCAGCATTTT.